The 32 T cell receptor beta chains reported below all come from one sample, sequenced in a study of T-cell reconstitution after alpha-beta-depleted transplantation in children. Unique molecular identifiers featured in how the TCRbeta library was prepared. TCRdb called the PCR reads again in MiXCR, with one record for every CDR3 protein. The data contain about 250,000 distinct CDR3 sequences, about 24% of them singletons. Sequencing used PBMCs, mostly from graft donor cells, obtained 360 days after TCRalphabeta/CD19-depleted stem cell transplant. These TCRs come from a female patient aged 2-9 years who had a stem cell transplant for congenital amegakaryocytic thrombocytopenia, so the T cells may come from the graft donor.

The chain uses TRBV5-1 and TRBJ1-2; D is undetermined. Germline V lookup: CDR1 SGHRS, CDR2 YFSETQ. The CDR3 is 15 amino acids. The germline V and J ends were trimmed by 0 bases and 4 bases, with 13 bases remaining between them. CDR3 nucleotides: TGCGCCAGCAGCTTGGTGGCGGGGTGCGGCTATGGCTACACCTTC. Protein sequence: CASSLVAGCGYGYTF.

The chain recombines TRBV7-9 with TRBJ2-3, with D perhaps assigned TRBD1 or TRBD2 (5 bases each). V was pared by 5 bases and J by 0 bases, with 15 bases between. This CDR3 has 16 residues. CDR1 and CDR2 from the germline V gene are SEHNR and FQNEAQ (reference sequence). The CDR3 is CASSHSRRDSTDTQYF. CDR3 bases: TGTGCCAGCAGCCACTCTCGACGGGACAGCACAGATACGCAGTATTTT.

This clonotype has more than one count but fewer than ten. The J gene is TRBJ2-2, the V gene TRBV15; maybe TRBD1 (5 bases). CDR3 length equals 15 residues. V shed 5 bases and J shed 1 base, with 11 bases lying between them. Germline assignment: CDR1 LNHNV and CDR2 YYDKDF (reference sequence). The DNA for the CDR3 is TGTGCCACCAGCGGGGCCGCCTGGAACACCGGGGAGCTGTTTTTT. Protein product: CATSGAAWNTGELFF.

This clonotype was picked up many times. This rearrangement joins TRBV5-1 to TRBJ2-5, with D unresolved. Deletions cut 5 bases from V and 4 bases from J, with 24 bases between. The germline V gene encodes CDR1 SGHRS and CDR2 YFSETQ. This CDR3 contains 17 residues. CDR3 residues: CASRSRASRVHGETQYF. DNA for the CDR3: TGCGCCAGCAGATCGCGCGCGTCAAGGGTTCATGGAGAGACCCAGTACTTC.

This clonotype was observed a few times. The V gene is TRBV6-5, the J gene TRBJ2-3; weak D call: TRBD2 (7 bases). The V and J ends lost 9 bases and 1 base respectively, with 23 bases between them. This CDR3 comprises 17 residues. Germline CDR1 MNHEY, CDR2 SVGAGI. CDR3 coding DNA: TGTGCCAGTACAGGGAGGGACGCCGCCGGGGGCACAGATACGCAGTATTTT. Translation gives CASTGRDAAGGTDTQYF.

In its sample, this clonotype was seen a few times. The V and J genes are TRBV4-3 and TRBJ2-4; TRBD2 matches 8 bases. CDR1 and CDR2 from the germline V gene are LGHNA and YSLEER. The junction had 13 bases not matched to a gene; V was cut back by 3 bases and J by 15 bases. The CDR3 spans 14 residues. CDR3 nucleotide sequence: TGCGCCAGCAGCCAGGGCGGACTAGCCAACGGCTTGTACTTC. It translates to CASSQGGLANGLYF.

This clonotype occurred many times. The chain employs TRBV18 and TRBJ2-7; D is unresolved. Germline CDR1 is KGHSH and CDR2 is LQKENI. V was trimmed by 1 base and J by 1 base, leaving 2 bases between them. This CDR3 is built from 12 residues. CDR3 residues: CASSPRSYEQYF. Here the CDR3 DNA reads TGTGCCAGCTCACCACGGTCCTACGAGCAGTACTTC.

The chain joins TRBV30 to TRBJ1-1; no clear D gene. The CDR3 is 12 amino acids. Germline CDR1 GTSNPN, CDR2 SVGIG (reference sequence). V dropped 4 bases and J dropped 5 bases, with 11 bases sitting between them. CDR3 region: CAWTRRETEAFF. The CDR3 DNA reads TGTGCCTGGACCCGACGGGAAACTGAAGCTTTCTTT.

This clonotype has only a few counts. The chain uses TRBV10-3 and TRBJ1-1; D gene ambiguous. Germline V gene sequence: CDR1 ENHRY, CDR2 SYGVKD. Trimming left V 4 bases short and J 1 base short, with 7 bases between. The CDR3 contains 13 residues. The DNA for the CDR3 is TGTGCCATCAGTGTTTCAGGGAACACTGAAGCTTTCTTT. This sequence encodes CAISVSGNTEAFF.

In this sample, this clonotype turned up a few times. This chain links TRBV28 with TRBJ2-7, with D unresolved. The germline V gene has CDR1 MDHEN and CDR2 SYDVKM. The CDR3 is 16 residues long. The V gene lost 6 bases and the J gene lost 0 bases, with 18 bases spanning the gap. CDR3 nucleotide sequence: TGTGCCAGCAGCACCCTCCCGGGCAGAAGCTCCTACGAGCAGTACTTC. Its translation is CASSTLPGRSSYEQYF.

This clonotype was seen more than once but under ten times. This chain links TRBV20-1 with TRBJ1-1; 9 bases align to TRBD1. The CDR3 contains 13 residues. V gave up 7 bases and J gave up 1 base; unmatched junction bases: 4. Germline values: CDR1 DFQATT, CDR2 SNEGSKA (reference sequence). CDR3 sequence: CSVTDRGNTEAFF. The DNA of the CDR3 is TGCAGTGTCACGGACAGGGGGAACACTGAAGCTTTCTTT.

This sequence joins TRBV28 and TRBJ2-4, with D perhaps TRBD1 (6 bases). The CDR3 is made up of 14 amino acids. From germline, CDR1 is MDHEN and CDR2 SYDVKM. With 2 bases removed from V and 1 base from J, the gap between germline ends came to 6 bases. As DNA, the CDR3 is TGTGCCAGCAGTTTACAGGGGGCCAAAAACATTCAGTACTTC. Translating gives CASSLQGAKNIQYF.

V usage is TRBV7-9 and J usage is TRBJ2-7, with D tentatively TRBD1 (6 bases). The CDR3 contains 16 residues. The V end lost 5 bases, the J end lost 3 bases, and 20 bases lay between the germline ends. Germline CDR1 is SEHNR and CDR2 is FQNEAQ (reference sequence). The CDR3 nucleotides read TGTGCCAGCAGCGAAATAACAGGGCTTTTCGTCTACGAGCAGTACTTC. Its translation: CASSEITGLFVYEQYF. Complete variable domain (other parts from reference TRBV7-9 and TRBJ2-7): DTGVSQNPRHKITKRGQNVTFRCDPISEHNRLYWYRQTLGQGPEFLTYFQNEAQLEKSRLLSDRFSAERPKGSFSTLEIQRTEQGDSAMYLCASSEITGLFVYEQYFGPGTRLTVT.

This clonotype was detected ten times or more. The V call is TRBV5-5, the J call TRBJ2-1; no firm D call. V gave up 1 base and J gave up 1 base, with 6 bases separating them. CDR1 and CDR2 from the germline V gene are SGHKS and YYEKEE (reference sequence). The CDR3 spans 14 residues. CDR3 region: CASSLLGSYNEQFF. DNA for the CDR3: TGTGCCAGCAGCTTGTTGGGTTCCTACAATGAGCAGTTCTTC.

The chain joins TRBV15 to TRBJ2-3, with D uncertain. Trimming pared 8 bases from V and 5 bases from J, leaving 11 bases between. The CDR3 is made up of 12 amino acids. Germline V gives CDR1 LNHNV, CDR2 YYDKDF (reference sequence). CDR3 in DNA: TGTGCCACCGCGCGGTTGCTAGATACGCAGTATTTT. Translated, it gives CATARLLDTQYF.

This clonotype came up a few times. CDR3 residues: CAISEHGTATNYGYTF. CDR3 DNA sequence: TGTGCCATCAGCGAACATGGGACAGCTACTAACTATGGCTACACCTTC. V gene TRBV10-3 combines with J gene TRBJ1-2; 7 bases fit TRBD1. Germline assignment: CDR1 ENHRY and CDR2 SYGVKD. The CDR3 has 16 residues. Unmatched junction bases numbered 10, after V lost 6 bases and J lost 0 bases.

The chain employs TRBV10-3 and TRBJ1-1, with 8 nucleotides matching TRBD1. Trimming at V came to 3 bases and at J to 5 bases, leaving 8 bases not matched to a gene. This CDR3 region has 15 residues. CDR1 is ENHRY, CDR2 SYGVKD, per germline. This chain's CDR3 is CAISELDRGGTEAFF. CDR3 bases: TGTGCCATCAGTGAACTCGACAGGGGAGGAACTGAAGCTTTCTTT.

The gene calls are TRBV28 and TRBJ2-5; D might be TRBD1 (5 bases). The V end was cut by 3 bases, the J end by 4 bases, with 12 bases between. The V gene's germline CDR1 is MDHEN and CDR2 SYDVKM. The CDR3 has 14 amino acids. The CDR3 loop is CASSLALGPETQYF. The CDR3 DNA reads as TGTGCCAGCAGTTTGGCCTTGGGGCCAGAGACCCAGTACTTC.

The V call is TRBV20-1, the J call TRBJ1-2; 7 bases fit TRBD1. CDR3 length: 15 residues. The junction had 12 bases not matched to a gene; V was cut back by 5 bases and J by 3 bases. Germline V gene sequence: CDR1 DFQATT, CDR2 SNEGSKA (reference sequence). The CDR3 reads CSASRQTGLDYGYTF. Here the CDR3 DNA reads TGCAGTGCTTCAAGACAGACAGGGTTGGACTATGGCTACACCTTC.

This clonotype was counted between two and nine times. The chain is built from TRBV6-5 and TRBJ1-1, with TRBD1 identical over 7 bases. The CDR3 is 18 residues long. The trim removed 2 bases at V and 3 bases at J, leaving 15 bases unmatched. Germline assignment: CDR1 MNHEY and CDR2 SVGAGI. The CDR3 DNA sequence: TGTGCCAGCAGTTACCCGCAATCCTTACAGGGGAGGGACACTGAAGCTTTCTTT. Translated, it gives CASSYPQSLQGRDTEAFF.

This clonotype was recorded at least ten times. The rearrangement joins TRBV4-1 to TRBJ1-1, with D possibly being TRBD1 (6 bases). Trimming removed 2 bases from V and 11 bases from J, with 21 bases in between. The germline V gene encodes CDR1 MGHRA and CDR2 YSYEKL. The CDR3 is made up of 15 amino acids. CDR3 DNA sequence: TGCGCCAGCAGCCAAACGGACACAGGGTCGGTTGGGGCTTTCTTT. It codes for CASSQTDTGSVGAFF.

The sample holds many counts of this clonotype. The chain recombines TRBV25-1 with TRBJ2-2, with 7 bases identical to TRBD1. Unmatched junction bases numbered 6, after V lost 5 bases and J lost 6 bases. This CDR3 comprises 14 residues. Germline assignment: CDR1 MGHDK and CDR2 SYGVNS. The CDR3 loop reads CASSRGGGSGELFF. As DNA, the CDR3 is TGTGCCAGCAGTCGAGGGGGCGGGTCCGGGGAGCTGTTTTTT.

The V and J genes are TRBV12-3 or TRBV12-4 and TRBJ1-1; D ambiguous. The CDR3 consists of 13 residues. The ends were cut back, 6 bases at V and 7 bases at J, with 15 bases in the middle. As DNA, the CDR3 is TGTGCCAGCAGGAGGAATAGTCGGGGTGAAGCTTTCTTT. Translation: CASRRNSRGEAFF.

The V gene is TRBV6-5, the J gene TRBJ1-2; the D gene is possibly TRBD1 (5 bases). The CDR3 sequence is 14 residues long. Germline assignment: CDR1 MNHEY and CDR2 SVGAGI. V was clipped by 0 bases and J by 4 bases, with 9 bases between them. CDR3 region: CASSYSTDPYGYTF. The CDR3 DNA reads as TGTGCCAGCAGTTACTCGACAGACCCCTATGGCTACACCTTC.

The chain couples TRBV30 to TRBJ2-3; possibly TRBD1 for D (6 bases). From germline, CDR1 is GTSNPN and CDR2 SVGIG (reference sequence). Trimming cost V 0 bases and J 5 bases, with 12 bases left between them. The CDR3 sequence is 14 residues long. CDR3 in DNA: TGTGCCTGGAGTGTGGGGGCCCTGGGAGATACGCAGTATTTT. Protein: CAWSVGALGDTQYF.

This chain uses TRBV4-2 with TRBJ1-4; TRBD1 matches 8 bases. This CDR3 is built from 15 residues. Germline loops: CDR1 LGHNA, CDR2 YNFKEQ. V lost 4 bases and J lost 3; bases outside the gene matches: 4. CDR3 nucleotides: TGTGCCAGCAGCCGCCCGACAGGGGCTAATGAAAAACTGTTTTTT. Residues: CASSRPTGANEKLFF.

This clonotype was seen more than once but under ten times. The genes are TRBV12-3 or TRBV12-4 and TRBJ1-5; D remains unclear. With 3 bases removed from V and 2 bases from J, the gap between germline ends came to 14 bases. This CDR3 spans 16 amino acids. This CDR3 is CASSFGPRGGNQPQHF. The CDR3 DNA reads TGTGCCAGCAGTTTCGGACCCCGAGGAGGCAATCAGCCCCAGCATTTT.

This clonotype was recorded many times. The chain has TRBV28 and TRBJ2-7; D is unresolved. V was trimmed by 6 bases and J by 1 base, leaving 16 bases between them. CDR1 and CDR2 (germline): MDHEN, SYDVKM. This CDR3 contains 15 residues. For the CDR3, the DNA is TGTGCCAGCAGCCCTCGTAGGTGGGCATCCTACGAGCAGTACTTC. It specifies CASSPRRWASYEQYF.

To note about this clonotype: Relative to the germline gene, one junction end is altered; a read error may explain this. This rearrangement joins TRBV20-1 to TRBJ2-3, with 8 nucleotides matching TRBD2. The CDR3 is 14 amino acids. CDR1 is DFQATT, CDR2 SNEGSKA, per germline (reference sequence). CDR3 coding DNA: TGCAGTGCTACGATTAGCGGGAACAAAGATACGCAATATTTT. Translation gives CSATISGNKDTQYF.

The rearrangement links TRBV7-9 to TRBJ2-5; D is perhaps TRBD1 (6 bases). From germline, CDR1 is SEHNR and CDR2 FQNEAQ (reference sequence). This CDR3 is built from 16 residues. Trimming removed 2 bases from V and 3 bases from J, with 16 bases in between. The CDR3 reads CASSLNWGRLEETQYF. The CDR3 DNA reads TGTGCCAGCAGCTTAAATTGGGGGCGGCTGGAAGAGACCCAGTACTTC.

The chain recombines TRBV29-1 with TRBJ1-1; D uncertain. The CDR3 covers 11 residues. Germline V lookup: CDR1 SQVTM, CDR2 ANQGSEA. Trimming pared 4 bases from V and 1 base from J, leaving 4 bases between. The CDR3 DNA reads as TGCAGCGTTGCTCCGAACACTGAAGCTTTCTTT. This encodes CSVAPNTEAFF.

This clonotype has only a few counts. V and J are TRBV29-1 and TRBJ2-3, with TRBD2 identical over 13 bases. Germline assignment: CDR1 SQVTM and CDR2 ANQGSEA. The V gene end was trimmed by 4 bases and the J gene end by 5 bases; junction bases not matched to a gene: 6. This CDR3 is 15 amino acids long. The CDR3 DNA reads TGCAGCGTTGCCGGACTAGCGGGGGTCGGAGATACGCAGTATTTT. Protein: CSVAGLAGVGDTQYF.